Listed below are T cell receptor beta chains from one sample, sequenced in a study of T cell responses to AZD1222 COVID-19 vaccine. The data were produced by immunoSEQ multiplex PCR, yet TCRdb's version contains in-frame clones alone and is incomplete. The sample carries about 76,000 clones, 65% to 80% recorded once. Sequencing was performed on peripheral blood, taken 28 days after the second dose of the MenACWY control vaccine. The receptors originated from an adult who received the MenACWY meningococcal vaccine as a control. Each CDR3 is given with its conserved first and last residue. The D gene is left open where the match is weak. Size values are once, few and many counts, or a class for expanded clones, and some rows have none.

>14|-|-|TRBJ1-1|TRBV5-1
TGCGCCAGCAGCTTGGATGCCGGAGGGTCTAGAGCTTTCTTT
CASSLDAGGSRAFF
>13|-|-|TRBJ1-5|TRBV4-2
TGTGCCAGCAGCCAAGGGGGTCATCAGCCCCAGCATTTT
CASSQGGHQPQHF
>15|TRBD1|-|TRBJ2-7|TRBV7-8
TGTGCCAGCAGCCCTGGGACAGGGGGTCGAGACGAGCAGTACTTC
CASSPGTGGRDEQYF
>15|TRBD1|-|TRBJ1-1|TRBV7-8
TGTGCCAGCAGCCAAAACAGGGGCGGGAACACTGAAGCTTTCTTT
CASSQNRGGNTEAFF
>14|-|-|TRBJ1-2|TRBV6-5
TGTGCCAGCAGTTCCGGAGAGCAAGCCTATGGCTACACCTTC
CASSSGEQAYGYTF
>15|TRBD2|-|TRBJ2-3|TRBV7-2
TGTGCCAGCAGCCGTAGCGGGGGGAGCACAGATACGCAGTATTTT
CASSRSGGSTDTQYF
>14|TRBD2|-|TRBJ2-1|TRBV19
TGTGCCAGTAGCGGGACTAGCTCCTACAATGAGCAGTTCTTC
CASSGTSSYNEQFF
>14|-|-|TRBJ2-7|TRBV5-6
TGTGCCAGCAGCCCTCAGGTAGGGTTAGGTGAGCAGTACTTC
CASSPQVGLGEQYF
>11|-|-|TRBJ1-1|TRBV30
TGTGCCTGGAGTGGGGGCGCTGAAGCTTTCTTT
CAWSGGAEAFF
>15|-|-|TRBJ2-1|TRBV19
TGTGCCAGTAGTACCACTACCAACCCTGGAAATGAGCAGTTCTTC
CASSTTTNPGNEQFF
>15|-|few|TRBJ1-4|TRBV30
TGTGCCTGGAGTGCCCTTCGTGGAACTAATGAAAAACTGTTTTTT
CAWSALRGTNEKLFF
>16|-|once|TRBJ1-1|TRBV18
TGTGCCAGCTCACCACTCGGGGGAAGGGGTCGGACTGAAGCTTTCTTT
CASSPLGGRGRTEAFF